This entry concerns a single T cell receptor beta chain. The sample belongs to a study of blood T cell repertoires in COVID-19. Clones were sequenced by immunoSEQ multiplex PCR, and TCRdb holds only the in-frame ones, with some missing. The profile shows approximately 440,000 clones, about 92% of them singletons. Study members were between roughly 18 and 100 years old and lived in fewer than 30 US regions. The CDR3 is 14 residues long. Deletions cut 5 bases from V and 1 base from J, with 11 bases between. Germline-derived CDR1 and CDR2 are SGHNT and YENEEA. The TCR sequence derives from a man between 18 and 29 years old who had recovered from COVID-19. The J gene is TRBJ1-1, the V gene TRBV11-3; TRBD1 is a possible D gene (6 bases). Sequenced sample: PBMCs or T cells enriched from blood (not recorded which). Here the CDR3 reads CASSRDIKNTEAFF. Written as DNA, the CDR3 is TGTGCCAGCAGCCGGGACATCAAGAACACTGAAGCTTTCTTT.